The rows below give T cell receptor beta chains drawn from one sample of a study of shared clonotypes between healthy human individuals. Libraries were prepared by immunoSEQ multiplex PCR; TCRdb keeps only in-frame clonotypes and omits some of them. The sample consists of 2 million to 2.5 million clones, less than 95% of them appearing once. Sequences were obtained from naive CD8+ T cells sorted from blood. These receptors were obtained from a man between 18 and 29 years old in good health. Both conserved end residues are part of each CDR3.

TRBJ2-7 | TRBV11-3 | CASSIRGAYEQYF
TRBJ1-5 | TRBV4-3 | CASSTGAGQPQHF
TRBJ2-1 | TRBV6-1 | CASSDNRVSYNEQFF
TRBJ2-5 | TRBV28 | CASTSLLAARRTQYF
TRBJ2-2 | TRBV9 | CASSVNDGTGELFF
TRBJ2-1 | TRBV5-1 | CASSFGNNEQFF
TRBJ1-5 | TRBV27 | CASSPTGVKGANQPQHF
TRBJ2-1 | TRBV29-1 | CSVGKGSPREQFF
TRBJ2-4 | TRBV7-2 | CASSLGSGRWYF
TRBJ1-2 | TRBV25-1 | CASSAQDGSNYGYTF
TRBJ2-1 | TRBV7-3 | CASSLGVSGSGGYNEQFF
TRBJ1-5 | TRBV6-1 | CASSENKALYSNQPQHF
TRBJ2-7 | TRBV6-5 | CASSYADGTGLDEQYF
TRBJ1-4 | TRBV10-1 | CASSDGGPNEKLFF
TRBJ2-5 | TRBV19 | CASRPGTSGFYQETQYF
TRBJ2-7 | TRBV29-1 | CSVEETGSYEQYF
TRBJ2-1 | TRBV7-2 | CASSIISGGELNEQFF
TRBJ2-5 | TRBV7-9 | CASSLRAGGETQYF
TRBJ1-5 | TRBV4-1 | CASSQDGWGEQPQHF
TRBJ2-7 | TRBV4-2 | CASSPLMTSGYEQYF
TRBJ1-1 | TRBV5-1 | CASSPRTGGLMNTEAFF
TRBJ1-1 | TRBV2 | CASALGDTEAFF
TRBJ2-1 | TRBV19 | CATQGNEQFF
TRBJ2-1 | TRBV5-4 | CASSLENNEQFF
TRBJ1-1 | TRBV10-3 | CAISEFGTQNTEAFF
TRBJ2-7 | TRBV4-3 | CASSQDHGSPYEQYF
TRBJ2-7 | TRBV11-2 | CASSSTGLTYEQYF
TRBJ2-7 | TRBV19 | CASSSRDDSYEQYF
TRBJ2-3 | TRBV5-6 | CASSSSPGQGAFTDTQYF
TRBJ2-7 | TRBV5-1 | CASSLTGVPYEQYF
TRBJ2-7 | TRBV7-9 | CASSLMPGDPSYEQYF
TRBJ1-2 | TRBV29-1 | CSSFTGTDNYGYTF
TRBJ2-2 | TRBV7-6 | CASSPEDETGELFF
TRBJ1-5 | TRBV10-1 | CASSALRTGGRHQPQHF
TRBJ2-3 | TRBV4-3 | CASSQDTGGRTDTQYF
TRBJ1-4 | TRBV6-5 | CASSYYFGNEKLFF
TRBJ2-1 | TRBV6-6 | CASIQDRSYNEQFF
TRBJ1-6 | TRBV7-2 | CASSGQGSRSPLHF
TRBJ2-2 | TRBV5-8 | CASSEGRVNTGELFF
TRBJ2-7 | TRBV7-6 | CASSLAASSHEQYF